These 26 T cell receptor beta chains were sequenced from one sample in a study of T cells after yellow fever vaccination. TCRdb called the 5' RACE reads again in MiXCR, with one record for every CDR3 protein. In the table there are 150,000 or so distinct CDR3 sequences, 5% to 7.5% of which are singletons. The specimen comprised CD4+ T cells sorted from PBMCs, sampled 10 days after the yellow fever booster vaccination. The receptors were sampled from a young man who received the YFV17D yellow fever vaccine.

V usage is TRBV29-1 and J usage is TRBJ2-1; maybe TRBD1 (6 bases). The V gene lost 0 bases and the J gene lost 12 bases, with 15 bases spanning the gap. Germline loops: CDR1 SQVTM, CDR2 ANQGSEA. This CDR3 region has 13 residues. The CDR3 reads CSVEDPRWTVQFF. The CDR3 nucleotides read TGCAGCGTTGAAGATCCGAGGTGGACAGTGCAGTTCTTC.

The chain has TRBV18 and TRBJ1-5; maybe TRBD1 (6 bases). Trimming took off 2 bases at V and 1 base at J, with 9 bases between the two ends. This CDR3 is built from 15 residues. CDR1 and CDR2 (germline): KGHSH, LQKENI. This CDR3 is CASSPSGASNQPQHF. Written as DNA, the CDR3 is TGTGCCAGCTCACCATCAGGGGCCAGCAATCAGCCCCAGCATTTT.

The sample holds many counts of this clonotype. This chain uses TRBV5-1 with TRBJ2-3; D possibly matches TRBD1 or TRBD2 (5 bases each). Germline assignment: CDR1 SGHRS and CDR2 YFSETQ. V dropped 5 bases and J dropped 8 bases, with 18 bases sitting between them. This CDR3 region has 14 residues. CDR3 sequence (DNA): TGCGCCAGCAGTTTAACAAGGGACCCAGTTACGCAGTATTTT. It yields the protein CASSLTRDPVTQYF.

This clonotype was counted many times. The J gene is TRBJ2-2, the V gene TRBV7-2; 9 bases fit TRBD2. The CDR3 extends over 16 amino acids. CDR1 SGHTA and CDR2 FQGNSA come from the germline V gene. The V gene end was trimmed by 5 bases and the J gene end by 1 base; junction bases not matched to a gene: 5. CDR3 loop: CASSLTSGRNTGELFF. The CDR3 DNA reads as TGTGCCAGCAGCCTCACTAGCGGGCGGAACACCGGGGAGCTGTTTTTT.

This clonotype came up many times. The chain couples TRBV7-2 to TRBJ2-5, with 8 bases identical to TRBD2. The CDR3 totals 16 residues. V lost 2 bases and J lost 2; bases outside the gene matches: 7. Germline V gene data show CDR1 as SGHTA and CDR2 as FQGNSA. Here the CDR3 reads CASSLFGTREQETQYF. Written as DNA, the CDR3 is TGTGCCAGCAGCTTATTTGGGACTAGAGAGCAAGAGACCCAGTACTTC.

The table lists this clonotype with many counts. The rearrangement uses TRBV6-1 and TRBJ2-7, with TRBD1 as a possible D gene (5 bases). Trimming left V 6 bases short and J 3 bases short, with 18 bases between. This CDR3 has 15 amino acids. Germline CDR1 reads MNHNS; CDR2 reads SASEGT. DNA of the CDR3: TGTGCCAGCAGCCCCGACAGAAAAGGGGTCTACGAGCAGTACTTC. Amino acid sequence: CASSPDRKGVYEQYF.

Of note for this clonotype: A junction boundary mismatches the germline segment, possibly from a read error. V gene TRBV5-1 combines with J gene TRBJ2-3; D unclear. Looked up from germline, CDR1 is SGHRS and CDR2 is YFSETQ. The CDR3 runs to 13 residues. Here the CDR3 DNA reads TGCGCCAGCAGCTTGGGGGAAATAGATGCGCAGTATTTT. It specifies CASSLGEIDAQYF. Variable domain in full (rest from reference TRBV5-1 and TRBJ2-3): KAGVTQTPRYLIKTRGQQVTLSCSPISGHRSVSWYQQTPGQGLQFLFEYFSETQRNKGNFPGRFSGRQFSNSRSEMNVSTLELGDSALYLCASSLGEIDAQYFGPGTRLTVL.

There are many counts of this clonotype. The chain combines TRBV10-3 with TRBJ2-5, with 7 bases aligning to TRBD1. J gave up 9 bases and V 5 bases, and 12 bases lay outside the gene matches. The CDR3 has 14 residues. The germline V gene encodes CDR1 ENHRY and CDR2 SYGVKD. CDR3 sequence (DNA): TGTGCCATCAGTCCCCAAGGGACAGTTATGGCCCAGTACTTC. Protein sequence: CAISPQGTVMAQYF.

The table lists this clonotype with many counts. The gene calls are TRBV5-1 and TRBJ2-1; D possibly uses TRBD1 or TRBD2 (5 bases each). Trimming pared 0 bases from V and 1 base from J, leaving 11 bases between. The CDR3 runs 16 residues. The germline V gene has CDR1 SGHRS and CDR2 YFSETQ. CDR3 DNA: TGCGCCAGCAGCTTGGTGCAGGGCGGGTCCTACAATGAGCAGTTCTTC. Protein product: CASSLVQGGSYNEQFF.

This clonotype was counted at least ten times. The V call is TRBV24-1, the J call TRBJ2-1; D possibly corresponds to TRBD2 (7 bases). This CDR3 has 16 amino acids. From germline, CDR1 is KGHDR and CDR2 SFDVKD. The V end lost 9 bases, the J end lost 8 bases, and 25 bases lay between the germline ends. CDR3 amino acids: CATGRGGGGKIDEQFF. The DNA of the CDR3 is TGTGCCACCGGGAGGGGTGGAGGGGGAAAGATTGATGAGCAGTTCTTC.

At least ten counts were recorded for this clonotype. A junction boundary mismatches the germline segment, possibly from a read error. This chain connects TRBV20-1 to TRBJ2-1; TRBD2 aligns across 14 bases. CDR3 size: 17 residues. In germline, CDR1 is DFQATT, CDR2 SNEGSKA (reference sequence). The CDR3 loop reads CSARGPTSGRGGSFRLF. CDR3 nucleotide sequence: TGCAGTGCTAGAGGGCCGACTAGCGGGAGGGGAGGGAGTTTTCGTCTCTTC.

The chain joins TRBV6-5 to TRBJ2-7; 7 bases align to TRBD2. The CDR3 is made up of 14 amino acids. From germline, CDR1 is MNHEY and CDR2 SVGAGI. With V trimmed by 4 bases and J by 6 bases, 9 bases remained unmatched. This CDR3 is CASSSRGLVSEQYF. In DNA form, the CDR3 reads TGTGCCAGCAGTTCACGAGGACTAGTCTCCGAGCAGTACTTC.

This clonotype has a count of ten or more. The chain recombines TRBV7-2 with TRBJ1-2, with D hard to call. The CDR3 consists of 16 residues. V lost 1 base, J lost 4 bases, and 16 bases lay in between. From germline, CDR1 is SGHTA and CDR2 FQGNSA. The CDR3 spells CASSLGLGRSGYGYTF. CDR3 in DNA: TGTGCCAGCAGCTTAGGCCTTGGTCGTTCGGGCTATGGCTACACCTTC.

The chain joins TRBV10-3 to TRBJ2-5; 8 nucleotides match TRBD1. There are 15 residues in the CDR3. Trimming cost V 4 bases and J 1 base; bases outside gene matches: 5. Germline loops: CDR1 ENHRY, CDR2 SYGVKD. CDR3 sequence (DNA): TGTGCCATCAGTGGGTCAGGGGGCGGCCAAGAGACCCAGTACTTC. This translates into CAISGSGGGQETQYF.

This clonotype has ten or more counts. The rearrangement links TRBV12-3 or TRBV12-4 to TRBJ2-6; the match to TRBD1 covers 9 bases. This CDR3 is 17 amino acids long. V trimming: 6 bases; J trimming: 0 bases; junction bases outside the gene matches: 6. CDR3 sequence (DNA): TGTGCCAGCAGGGGGACAGGGAAGCTCTCTGGGGCCAACGTCCTGACTTTC. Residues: CASRGTGKLSGANVLTF.

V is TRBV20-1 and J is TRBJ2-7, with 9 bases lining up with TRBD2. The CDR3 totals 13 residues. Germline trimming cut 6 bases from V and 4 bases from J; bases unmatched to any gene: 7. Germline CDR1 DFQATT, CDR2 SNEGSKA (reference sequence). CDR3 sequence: CSADSGSGYEQYF. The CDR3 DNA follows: TGCAGTGCCGATAGCGGGAGCGGATACGAGCAGTACTTC.

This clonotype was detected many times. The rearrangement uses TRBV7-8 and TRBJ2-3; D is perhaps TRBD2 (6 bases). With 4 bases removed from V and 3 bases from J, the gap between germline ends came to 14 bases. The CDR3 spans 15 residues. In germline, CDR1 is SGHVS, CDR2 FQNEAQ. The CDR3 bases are TGTGCCAGCAGCTACTCCGGCGGGAAAACAGATACGCAGTATTTT. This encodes CASSYSGGKTDTQYF. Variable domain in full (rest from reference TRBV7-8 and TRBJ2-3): GAGVSQSPRYKVAKRGQDVALRCDPISGHVSLFWYQQALGQGPEFLTYFQNEAQLDKSGLPSDRFFAERPEGSVSTLKIQRTQQEDSAVYLCASSYSGGKTDTQYFGPGTRLTVL.

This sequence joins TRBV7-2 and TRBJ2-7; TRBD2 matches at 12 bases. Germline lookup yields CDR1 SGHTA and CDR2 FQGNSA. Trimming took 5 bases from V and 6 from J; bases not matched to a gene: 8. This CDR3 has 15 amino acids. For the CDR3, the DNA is TGTGCCAGCAGCCAACAGACTAGCGGGAGAGGCGAGCAGTACTTC. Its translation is CASSQQTSGRGEQYF.

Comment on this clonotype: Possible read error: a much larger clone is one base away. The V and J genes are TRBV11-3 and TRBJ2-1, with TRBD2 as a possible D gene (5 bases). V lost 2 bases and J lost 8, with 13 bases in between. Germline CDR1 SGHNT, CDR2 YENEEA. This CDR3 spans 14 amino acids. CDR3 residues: CASSLWIGSDEQFF. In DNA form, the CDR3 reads TGTGCCAGCAGCTTATGGATAGGGAGCGATGAGCAGTTCTTC.

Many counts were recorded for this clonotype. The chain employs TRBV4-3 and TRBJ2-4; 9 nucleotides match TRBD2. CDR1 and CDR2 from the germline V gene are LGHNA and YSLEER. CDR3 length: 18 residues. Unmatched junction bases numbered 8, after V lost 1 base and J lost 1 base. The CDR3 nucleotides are TGCGCCAGCAGCCAAGTACTAGCGGGTATCTCGGCCAAAAACATTCAGTACTTC. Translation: CASSQVLAGISAKNIQYF.

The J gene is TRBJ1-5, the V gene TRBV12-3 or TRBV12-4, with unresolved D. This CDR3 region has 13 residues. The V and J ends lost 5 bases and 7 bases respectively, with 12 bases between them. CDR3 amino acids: CASSVRVGQPQHF. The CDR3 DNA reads TGTGCCAGCAGTGTGCGGGTGGGCCAGCCCCAGCATTTT.

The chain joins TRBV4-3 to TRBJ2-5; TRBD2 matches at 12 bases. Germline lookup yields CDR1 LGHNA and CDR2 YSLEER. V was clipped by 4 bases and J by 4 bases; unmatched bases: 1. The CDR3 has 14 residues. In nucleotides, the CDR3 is TGCGCCAGCAGCCGGGGACTAGCGGGAGAGACCCAGTACTTC. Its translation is CASSRGLAGETQYF.

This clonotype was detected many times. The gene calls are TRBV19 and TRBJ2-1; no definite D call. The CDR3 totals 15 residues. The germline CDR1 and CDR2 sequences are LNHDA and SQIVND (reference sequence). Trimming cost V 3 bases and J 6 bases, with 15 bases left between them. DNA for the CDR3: TGTGCCAGTAGTATCATGCGGATTAGGAGCAATGAGCAGTTCTTC. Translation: CASSIMRIRSNEQFF. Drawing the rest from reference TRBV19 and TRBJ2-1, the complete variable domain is DGGITQSPKYLFRKEGQNVTLSCEQNLNHDAMYWYRQDPGQGLRLIYYSQIVNDFQKGDIAEGYSVSREKKESFPLTVTSAQKNPTAFYLCASSIMRIRSNEQFFGPGTRLTVL.

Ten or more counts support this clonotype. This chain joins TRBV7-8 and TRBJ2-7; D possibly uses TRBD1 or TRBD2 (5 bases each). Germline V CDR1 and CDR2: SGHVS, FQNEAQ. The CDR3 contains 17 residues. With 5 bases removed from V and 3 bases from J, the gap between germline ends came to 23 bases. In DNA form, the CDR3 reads TGTGCCAGCAGCCCTACCCGGGGCCGCCTATTAGGCTACGAGCAGTACTTC. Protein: CASSPTRGRLLGYEQYF.

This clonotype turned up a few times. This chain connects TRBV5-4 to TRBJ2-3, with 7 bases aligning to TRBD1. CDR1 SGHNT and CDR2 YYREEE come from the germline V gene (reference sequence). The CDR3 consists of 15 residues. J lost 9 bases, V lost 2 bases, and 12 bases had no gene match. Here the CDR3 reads CASSFFPTAQGTQYF. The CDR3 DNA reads TGTGCCAGCAGCTTTTTCCCGACTGCACAGGGGACGCAGTATTTT.

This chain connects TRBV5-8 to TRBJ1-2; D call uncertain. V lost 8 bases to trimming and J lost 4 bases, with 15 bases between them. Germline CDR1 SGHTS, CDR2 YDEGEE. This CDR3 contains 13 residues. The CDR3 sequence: CARGLTGPYGYTF. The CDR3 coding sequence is TGTGCCAGGGGCCTTACGGGCCCCTATGGCTACACCTTC.